The 27 T cell receptor beta chains presented below share a single source sample, sequenced in a study of response to subunit inactivated influenza vaccine. Each CDR3 protein is one row after TCRdb ran MiXCR on the RT-PCR reads. The sample records 700,000 to 800,000 distinct CDR3 sequences, less than 20% being singletons. Specimen: PBMCs from blood, collected around 5 days after vaccination. The origin of the receptors is a man between 50 and 59 years old who received an inactivated influenza vaccine.

This clonotype was found a few times. The chain recombines TRBV20-1 with TRBJ2-7; 10 bases map to TRBD2. Germline lookup yields CDR1 DFQATT and CDR2 SNEGSKA (reference sequence). This CDR3 has 14 residues. With 5 bases clipped from V and 5 bases from J, the junction kept 9 bases outside the gene matches. The CDR3 spells CSAFTSSGSNEQYF. CDR3 DNA sequence: TGCAGTGCTTTTACTTCTAGCGGGAGCAACGAGCAGTACTTC.

This clonotype was observed a few times. The rearrangement joins TRBV20-1 to TRBJ1-4; D is undetermined. With 5 bases removed from V and 0 bases from J, the gap between germline ends came to 13 bases. Per the germline V gene, CDR1 is DFQATT and CDR2 is SNEGSKA (reference sequence). This CDR3 is 15 amino acids long. The CDR3 loop reads CSAPSAGPTNEKLFF. The CDR3 DNA is TGCAGTGCTCCCTCGGCAGGCCCAACTAATGAAAAACTGTTTTTT.

This clonotype has at least ten counts. The chain is built from TRBV12-3 or TRBV12-4 and TRBJ2-7; 9 nucleotides match TRBD2. This CDR3 has 14 amino acids. V was pared by 3 bases and J by 4 bases, with 4 bases of the junction left unmatched. In nucleotides, the CDR3 is TGTGCCAGCAGTTTCGGCGGGGGGGCATACGAGCAGTACTTC. This codes for CASSFGGGAYEQYF.

This clonotype was seen more than once but under ten times. The chain is built from TRBV20-1 and TRBJ2-5; D is perhaps TRBD2 (6 bases). V was pared by 6 bases and J by 2 bases, with 13 bases between. Germline values: CDR1 DFQATT, CDR2 SNEGSKA (reference sequence). This CDR3 has 13 amino acids. The CDR3 here is CSADPGGQETQYF. The CDR3 coding sequence is TGCAGTGCCGATCCCGGGGGACAAGAGACCCAGTACTTC.

About this clonotype: Given a much more abundant clone one base away, this may be a read error. The chain carries TRBV5-1 and TRBJ2-3; D is perhaps TRBD1 (6 bases). There are 13 residues in the CDR3. The germline CDR1 and CDR2 sequences are SGHRS and YFSETQ. Here the CDR3 DNA reads TGCGCCAGCAATCCGGGACGGACAGATACGCAGTTTTTT. Protein product: CASNPGRTDTQFF. The complete variable domain, with remaining parts taken from reference TRBV5-1 and TRBJ2-3, reads KAGVTQTPRYLIKTRGQQVTLSCSPISGHRSVSWYQQTPGQGLQFLFEYFSETQRNKGNFPGRFSGRQFSNSRSEMNVSTLELGDSALYLCASNPGRTDTQFFGPGTRLTVL.

This clonotype was found a few times. J is TRBJ2-3 and V is TRBV20-1, with a tentative D call TRBD2 (6 bases). Germline CDR1 DFQATT, CDR2 SNEGSKA (reference sequence). Between the trimmed V and J ends, which lost 1 base and 1 base, there was a span of 9 bases. This CDR3 has 14 residues. The CDR3: CSARVGGRTDTQYF. CDR3 bases: TGCAGTGCTAGAGTCGGGGGACGCACAGATACGCAGTATTTT.

CDR3 DNA sequence: TGCAGTGCTAGGAGCGGACAGGGTAGTTCACCCCTCCACTTT. Residues: CSARSGQGSSPLHF. The chain links TRBV20-1 to TRBJ1-6; 8 nucleotides agree with TRBD1. V lost 3 bases to trimming and J lost 9 bases; unmatched junction nucleotides: 7. Germline V gives CDR1 DFQATT, CDR2 SNEGSKA (reference sequence). There are 14 residues in the CDR3.

This chain connects TRBV5-1 to TRBJ2-1; 7 nucleotides agree with TRBD2. Germline V gives CDR1 SGHRS, CDR2 YFSETQ. CDR3 length: 15 amino acids. The V gene end was trimmed by 4 bases and the J gene end by 6 bases; junction bases not matched to a gene: 10. The DNA for the CDR3 is TGCGCCAGCAGCAGTTCGGCGGCTAGCGGCAATGAGCAGTTCTTC. It yields the protein CASSSSAASGNEQFF.

V and J are TRBV24-1 and TRBJ2-3; TRBD2 aligns across 12 bases. The germline V gene has CDR1 KGHDR and CDR2 SFDVKD. The CDR3 is 16 residues long. The V segment lost 3 bases and the J segment 5 bases; nucleotides outside the gene matches: 5. CDR3 bases: TGTGCCACCAGTGATGACAGACTAGCGGGGGTAGATACGCAGTATTTT. Protein: CATSDDRLAGVDTQYF.

This clonotype was recorded a few times. This chain connects TRBV5-1 to TRBJ1-1; D may be TRBD1 (6 bases). In germline, CDR1 is SGHRS, CDR2 YFSETQ. Trimming shortened V by 0 bases and J by 11 bases, and 23 bases separated the two germline ends. The CDR3 runs to 16 residues. The CDR3 DNA follows: TGCGCCAGCAGCTTGGGGGACATGGTCCTTGTTGAGGAGGCTTTCTTT. Translating gives CASSLGDMVLVEEAFF.

This chain joins TRBV7-2 and TRBJ1-5, with D hard to call. Germline V gene lookup returns CDR1 SGHTA and CDR2 FQGNSA. This CDR3 is built from 15 residues. The V end lost 1 base, the J end lost 6 bases, and 13 bases lay between the germline ends. CDR3 sequence (DNA): TGTGCCAGCAGCTTAGGTAATAGCGGAGGTCAGCCCCAGCATTTT. It codes for CASSLGNSGGQPQHF.

This clonotype was detected only a few times. V is TRBV18 and J is TRBJ2-7, with 8 bases matching TRBD2. The junction had 10 bases not matched to a gene; V was cut back by 4 bases and J by 2 bases. The CDR3 contains 16 residues. Germline lookup yields CDR1 KGHSH and CDR2 LQKENI. CDR3 amino acids: CASSQSGGPITYEQYF. As DNA, the CDR3 is TGTGCCAGCTCACAGAGCGGGGGCCCCATAACCTACGAGCAGTACTTC.

This clonotype has just a few counts. The rearrangement joins TRBV5-1 to TRBJ2-5; 12 bases line up with TRBD2. The length of the CDR3 is 16 residues. Germline CDR1 reads SGHRS; CDR2 reads YFSETQ. Trimming took 2 bases from V and 1 from J; bases not matched to a gene: 3. The CDR3 region has the DNA TGCGCCAGCAGCTTTTCTAGCGGGGGGGCCCAAGAGACCCAGTACTTC. Protein: CASSFSSGGAQETQYF.

This chain connects TRBV20-1 to TRBJ2-7, with unresolved D. CDR1 DFQATT and CDR2 SNEGSKA come from the germline V gene (reference sequence). With 1 base removed from V and 4 bases from J, the gap between germline ends came to 11 bases. This CDR3 region has 13 residues. Written as DNA, the CDR3 is TGCAGTGCTAGAGTTCGGCCCCCTTACGAGCAGTACTTC. This encodes CSARVRPPYEQYF.

This clonotype was detected only a few times. The genes are TRBV6-1 and TRBJ2-1, with D possibly being TRBD1 (6 bases). This CDR3 contains 15 residues. The germline V gene has CDR1 MNHNS and CDR2 SASEGT. V was clipped by 6 bases and J by 6 bases, with 18 bases between them. CDR3 loop: CASRNTGTIGNEQFF. The CDR3 nucleotides read TGTGCCAGCAGAAATACCGGGACAATTGGCAATGAGCAGTTCTTC.

The chain is built from TRBV4-2 and TRBJ2-5; D call uncertain. Germline CDR1 is LGHNA and CDR2 is YNFKEQ. V was trimmed by 4 bases and J by 5 bases, leaving 8 bases between them. This CDR3 comprises 12 residues. The CDR3 here is CASSPSTETQYF. The CDR3 bases are TGTGCCAGCAGCCCCTCGACGGAGACCCAGTACTTC.

This rearrangement joins TRBV12-3 or TRBV12-4 to TRBJ2-7; no reliable D call. The CDR3 contains 15 residues. The germline V and J ends were trimmed by 1 base and 3 bases, with 13 bases remaining between them. CDR3 nucleotide sequence: TGTGCCAGCAGTTTAGGTCGGCATAAGGTCTACGAGCAGTACTTC. Its translation is CASSLGRHKVYEQYF.

V gene TRBV4-1 combines with J gene TRBJ1-4; no definite D call. In germline, CDR1 is MGHRA, CDR2 YSYEKL. With 1 base removed from V and 8 bases from J, the gap between germline ends came to 11 bases. The CDR3 totals 14 residues. In DNA, the CDR3 is TGCGCCAGCAGCCAAGGGTCTCTCAGGGAAAAACTGTTTTTT. It codes for CASSQGSLREKLFF.

The CDR3 DNA follows: TGTGCCAGCAGCCCGGGACAGGTCTATGAAAAACTGTTTTTT. Encoded protein: CASSPGQVYEKLFF. This chain links TRBV7-9 with TRBJ1-4, with 8 bases aligning to TRBD1. CDR3 length: 14 residues. CDR1 is SEHNR, CDR2 FQNEAQ, per germline (reference sequence). With 5 bases clipped from V and 6 bases from J, the junction kept 5 bases outside the gene matches.

This chain connects TRBV7-9 to TRBJ2-7; 8 bases match TRBD1. The CDR3 sequence is 14 residues long. The germline CDR1 and CDR2 sequences are SEHNR and FQNEAQ (reference sequence). V shed 2 bases, J shed 6 bases, and the junction held 6 bases outside the gene matches. The CDR3 reads CASSLIAGGGEQYF. In DNA, the CDR3 is TGTGCCAGCAGCTTAATCGCAGGGGGCGGCGAGCAGTACTTC.

The chain combines TRBV28 with TRBJ2-5; 11 nucleotides line up with TRBD2. Germline CDR1 reads MDHEN; CDR2 reads SYDVKM. Trimming cost V 5 bases and J 5 bases; bases outside gene matches: 10. The CDR3 is made up of 16 amino acids. CDR3 DNA: TGTGCCAGCAGTCCTCCCCGACTAGCGGGGACGGAGACCCAGTACTTC. It translates to CASSPPRLAGTETQYF. Full variable domain (remainder filled in from reference TRBV28 and TRBJ2-5): DVKVTQSSRYLVKRTGEKVFLECVQDMDHENMFWYRQDPGLGLRLIYFSYDVKMKEKGDIPEGYSVSREKKERFSLILESASTNQTSMYLCASSPPRLAGTETQYFGPGTRLLVL.

The chain is built from TRBV12-3 or TRBV12-4 and TRBJ1-1, with D perhaps matching TRBD1 (5 bases). V lost 7 bases to trimming and J lost 1 base, with 10 bases between them. The CDR3 runs to 13 residues. The CDR3 region has the DNA TGTGCCAGCAACTCGACAGCGAACACTGAAGCTTTCTTT. Its translation is CASNSTANTEAFF.

The rearrangement links TRBV25-1 to TRBJ1-2; D not certain. The germline V gene has CDR1 MGHDK and CDR2 SYGVNS. Between the trimmed V and J ends, which lost 3 bases and 8 bases, there was a span of 13 bases. CDR3 length: 13 residues. The CDR3 DNA reads as TGTGCCAGCAGTGAGGACTTAGTTAGGGGCTACACCTTC. This gives the protein CASSEDLVRGYTF.

The rearrangement joins TRBV6-1 to TRBJ2-3; TRBD2 is a possible D gene (6 bases). Per the germline V gene, CDR1 is MNHNS and CDR2 is SASEGT. The V and J ends lost 0 bases and 1 base respectively, with 20 bases between them. This CDR3 is 19 amino acids long. The chain's CDR3 is CASSEAHLPHASGTDTQYF. DNA for the CDR3: TGTGCCAGCAGTGAAGCGCATCTTCCCCATGCTAGCGGCACAGATACGCAGTATTTT.

The chain carries TRBV5-1 and TRBJ2-2; the D is unclear. Trimming took off 0 bases at V and 8 bases at J, with 14 bases between the two ends. The germline gives CDR1 SGHRS, CDR2 YFSETQ. This CDR3 is 15 amino acids long. CDR3 loop: CASSLVTSRPGELFF. CDR3 coding DNA: TGCGCCAGCAGCTTGGTTACCAGCCGTCCGGGGGAGCTGTTTTTT.

This clonotype was observed a handful of times. The rearrangement links TRBV25-1 to TRBJ1-2; D call uncertain. This CDR3 is built from 13 residues. Trimming left V 3 bases short and J 7 bases short, with 12 bases between. Germline V gene sequence: CDR1 MGHDK, CDR2 SYGVNS. The CDR3 nucleotides read TGTGCCAGCAGTGAGACCCCGACTGGTGGCTACACCTTC. Its protein product is CASSETPTGGYTF.

This clonotype was picked up a small number of times. This chain joins TRBV6-2 or TRBV6-3 and TRBJ2-7, with 9 bases that match TRBD1. The CDR3 runs 14 residues. V gave up 4 bases and J gave up 7 bases; unmatched junction bases: 8. Germline loops: CDR1 MNHEY, CDR2 SVGEGT. The DNA for the CDR3 is TGTGCCAGCAGTTCCCACAGGGGGCGGAAAGAGCAGTACTTC. It translates to CASSSHRGRKEQYF.